This TCR beta chain was retrieved from a study of T cell repertoires in ileal Crohn's disease (dated by TCRdb to between 2018 and 2021). Notes on the research overall: The median duration of disease was roughly eight years, and at the time of surgery about a third of patients were active smokers. Running in parallel with the study was a multicentre cohort set up to find predictors of early endoscopic recurrence following ileocolonic resection. The TCR repertoire was analysed in about 50 patients with Crohn's disease drawn from a prospective multicentre cohort. Neoterminal ileum biopsies obtained at postoperative colonoscopy were designated as M6 samples. Postoperative therapy was given to about half of the patients, with thiopurines administered to about a dozen patients and anti-TNF agents administered to 15 to 20 patients. A total of some 150 mucosal samples from approximately 60 patients were sequenced, collected from several sites on the surgical specimen and at postoperative endoscopy. Surgery was performed for a complication in all patients, with stricturing disease in about 60% and penetrating disease in approximately 40%. Endoscopic postoperative recurrence was defined as a Rutgeerts score above i0.

In the paper's terms, the time point label means: neoterminal ileum biopsy at postoperative endoscopy, about 6 months after surgery. Adults with ileal or ileocolonic Crohn's disease and an indication for ileocolonic resection were eligible for inclusion. Whole ileal mucosal biopsies were kept frozen at -80 degrees C prior to DNA extraction. Genomic DNA was extracted from frozen whole biopsies using a TRizol-based method and was quantified with a NanoDrop 2000 spectrophotometer. What the research found in general, with its limitations: Higher high-frequency clone percentages at surgery were associated with endoscopic recurrence; all patients with clonality above 26.8% (18/57) had recurrence. Postoperative endoscopy timing varied within the first year after surgery, with a median delay of approximately 6.9 months. Only a subgroup of patients, of unstated size, had mucosal CD4 and CD8 T cells sorted and sequenced. Sorted CD8 T cells carried more high-frequency clones than CD4 T cells, suggesting mucosal expansions were mainly CD8. A significantly higher proportion of clonal expansions was observed in active smokers at surgery than in non-smokers (roughly 27% vs 19%, p=0.02).

For commercial TCRB immunosequencing, around 500 nanograms of biopsy DNA were submitted for each sample. CDR3 regions were amplified from genomic DNA by Adaptive Biotechnology using a two-step, amplification bias-controlled multiplex PCR. The first PCR used primers for every V and J gene segment; the second PCR added barcodes and Illumina adapters. CDR3 libraries were sequenced on an Illumina instrument. The original methods were these. Vendor-provided pipelines were combined with custom analysis of raw data in R/Bioconductor under R version 3.3.0. Clonality, which ranges from 0 to 1, was calculated as the inverse of the normalised Shannon entropy across all productive clones. High-frequency clones were defined as the share of the repertoire taken up by the top 100 clones, keeping only clones that passed a 95% confidence test. The Simpson index measured repertoire diversity, and the Morisita-Horn index measured overlap between samples. The clones in this table, taken by TCRdb from immuneACCESS, are in-frame only. Not every clone is retained; where verified, under half of the shortfall comes from an unresolved V gene, and the cause of the rest is unknown. The D gene and trimming were derived from the DNA, and the V and J assignments and clone size from that table. The sample table holds roughly 9,200 clones, of which 70% to 80% were seen once. The ten biggest clones cover around 20% of the sample.

In regard to this clone: Its target antigen remains unknown. No conserved phenylalanine or tryptophan is present at the end of the CDR3, so a read error is the likely explanation.

CDR1 and CDR2 are drawn from the germline V gene (reference sequence): MNHNY, SVGAGI. V loses 2 bases, J loses 10 bases, and the germline ends lie 14 bases apart. The CDR3 comprises 13 residues, both ends counted. The sequence is cut down to CDR3 DNA, 39 bases in frame from base 1. Sequenced input: ileal tissue. The sequence is built from TRBV6-6 and TRBJ1-2; no D gene is confidently identified. This TCR came from an adult with Crohn's disease. The sequenced DNA is TGTGCCAGCAGTTACGGGGAGAGCCTAAACTACACCCTC. Its translation reads: CASSYGESLNYTL.